This T cell receptor beta chain was recovered during a study of T cells in Graves' hyperthyroidism and ophthalmopathy. Study results and caveats: With a median lead of 6.5 months before onset, the model predicted ophthalmopathy.

CDR3 length equals 14 residues. Germline CDR1 and CDR2: SGHAT and FQNNGV. The V and J ends lost 7 bases and 3 bases respectively, with 16 bases between them. As concerns this clonotype: Its antigen is undetermined.

TCR beta CDR3 sequences were amplified from RNA transcripts. HTBI primers were used for first-round RT-PCR of the TCR CDR3. Each CDR3 protein is one row after TCRdb ran MiXCR on the multiplex PCR reads. The sample includes around 620,000 distinct CDR3 sequences, about half of them seen just once. Clinical symptoms, serum thyroxine, TRAb, thyroid ultrasound and orbital computed tomography established diagnosis. This TCR came from an adult woman with Graves' disease, either hyperthyroidism or ophthalmopathy (not recorded which). Sample: peripheral blood or thyroid tissue (not recorded which). This rearrangement joins TRBV11-2 to TRBJ2-7; D might be TRBD2 (5 bases). As DNA, the CDR3 is TGTGCCAGCACCCCTAGCTTTTCCAGCTACGAGCAGTACTTC. Encoded protein: CASTPSFSSYEQYF.